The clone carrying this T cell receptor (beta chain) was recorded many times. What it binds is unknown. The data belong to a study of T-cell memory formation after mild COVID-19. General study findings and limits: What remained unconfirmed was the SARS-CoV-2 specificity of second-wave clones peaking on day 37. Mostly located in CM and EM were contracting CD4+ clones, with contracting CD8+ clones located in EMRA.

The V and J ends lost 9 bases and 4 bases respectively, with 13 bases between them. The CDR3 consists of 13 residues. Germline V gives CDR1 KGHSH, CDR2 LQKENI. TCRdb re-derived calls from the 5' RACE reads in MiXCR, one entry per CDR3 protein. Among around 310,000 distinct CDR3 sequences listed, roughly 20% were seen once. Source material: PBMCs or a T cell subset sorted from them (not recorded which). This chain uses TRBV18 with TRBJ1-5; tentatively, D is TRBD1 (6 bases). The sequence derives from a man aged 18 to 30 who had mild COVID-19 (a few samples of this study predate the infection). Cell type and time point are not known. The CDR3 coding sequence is TGTGCCAGTCATGGACAGCTTAATCAGCCCCAGCATTTT. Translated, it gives CASHGQLNQPQHF.